This T cell receptor (beta chain) is from a study of T cell responses to AZD1222 COVID-19 vaccine. Whole-study findings and limits: The study identified only a handful of AZD1222 recipients as seropositive at baseline. Reports say nearly half of spike-specific TCRs go after unmutated variant regions.

Method: immunoSEQ multiplex PCR; TCRdb's copy keeps in-frame clones and lacks some. The table lists 140,000 to 150,000 clones, around nine tenths of them singletons. CDR3 length equals 13 residues. V gave up 5 bases and J gave up 11 bases, with 16 bases separating them. Germline values: CDR1 LGHDT, CDR2 YNNKEL (reference sequence). Points on this clone: What it binds is not known.

The rearrangement uses TRBV3-1 (or the pseudogene TRBV3-2) and TRBJ1-5; D call uncertain. The sequenced sample was peripheral blood, obtained on day 0 of AZD1222 vaccination. This TCR was sampled from an adult in good health. The CDR3: CASSYSVGSAQHF. The CDR3 nucleotides are TGTGCCAGCAGCTATTCTGTGGGCTCAGCCCAGCATTTT.